Sequencing of this T cell receptor beta chain was carried out in a study of cytomegalovirus exposure and HLA in healthy donors. Study-wide results and limits: A classifier reportedly called cytomegalovirus status with high sensitivity and specificity. In vitro testing confirmed a few CMV-associated chains as specific for CMV antigens.

The donors were in the approximately 130-subject validation cohort, distinct from the roughly 700-subject first cohort. Assay: immunoSEQ multiplex PCR; the TCRdb copy retains only in-frame clones and omits some. This table holds about 160,000 clones, roughly 80% found once. In the case of this clone: Its specificity is not known.

V was clipped by 10 bases and J by 6 bases; unmatched bases: 9. From germline, CDR1 is LNHDA and CDR2 SQIVND (reference sequence). The CDR3 contains 14 residues. Material for sequencing was PBMCs. V usage is TRBV19 and J usage is TRBJ2-3; 11 bases map to TRBD2. This TCR came from a man aged 30 to 39 in good health and CMV-seropositive. CDR3 in amino acids: CATTLAGGSDTQYF. The CDR3 DNA sequence: TGTGCCACCACCCTAGCGGGGGGTTCGGATACGCAGTATTTT.